The clone carrying this T cell receptor (beta chain) was counted only a few times. This specimen belongs to a study of T cell repertoires in cytomegalovirus infection. Turning to the study itself: CMV infection together with matching HLA type was indicated by public TCR beta signatures.

One entry per CDR3 protein results from TCRdb running MiXCR on the reads. The sample holds about 230,000 distinct CDR3 sequences; over 20% are singletons and the top ten take roughly 18%. The receptor's source is a human donor in good health (CMV status not recorded). Some clones in this sample may be carry-over from other donors' samples. Material for sequencing was CD8+ T cells from PBMCs.

In nucleotides, the CDR3 is TGCAGTGCCCCCCCAGGGCGAACCTACGAGCAGTACTTC. This sequence encodes CSAPPGRTYEQYF. The chain recombines TRBV20-1 with TRBJ2-7; D possibly corresponds to TRBD1 (5 bases). Trimming left V 6 bases short and J 2 bases short, with 14 bases between. The germline gives CDR1 DFQATT, CDR2 SNEGSKA (reference sequence). The CDR3 sequence is 13 residues long.